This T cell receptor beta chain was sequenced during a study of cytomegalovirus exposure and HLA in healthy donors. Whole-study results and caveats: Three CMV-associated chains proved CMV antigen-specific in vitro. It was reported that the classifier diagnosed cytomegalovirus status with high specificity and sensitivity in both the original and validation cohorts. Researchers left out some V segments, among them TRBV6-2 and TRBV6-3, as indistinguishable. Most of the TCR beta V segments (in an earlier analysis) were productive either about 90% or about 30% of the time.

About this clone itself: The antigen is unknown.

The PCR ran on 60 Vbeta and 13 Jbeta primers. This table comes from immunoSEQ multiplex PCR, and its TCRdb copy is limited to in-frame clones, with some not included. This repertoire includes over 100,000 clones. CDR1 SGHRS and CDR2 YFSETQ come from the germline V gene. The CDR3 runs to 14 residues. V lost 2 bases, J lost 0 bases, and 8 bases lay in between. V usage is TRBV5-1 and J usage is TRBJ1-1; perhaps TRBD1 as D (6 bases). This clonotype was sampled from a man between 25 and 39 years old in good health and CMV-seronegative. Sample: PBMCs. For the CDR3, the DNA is TGCGCCAGCAGCTTTGACAGGATGAACACTGAAGCTTTCTTT. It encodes CASSFDRMNTEAFF.